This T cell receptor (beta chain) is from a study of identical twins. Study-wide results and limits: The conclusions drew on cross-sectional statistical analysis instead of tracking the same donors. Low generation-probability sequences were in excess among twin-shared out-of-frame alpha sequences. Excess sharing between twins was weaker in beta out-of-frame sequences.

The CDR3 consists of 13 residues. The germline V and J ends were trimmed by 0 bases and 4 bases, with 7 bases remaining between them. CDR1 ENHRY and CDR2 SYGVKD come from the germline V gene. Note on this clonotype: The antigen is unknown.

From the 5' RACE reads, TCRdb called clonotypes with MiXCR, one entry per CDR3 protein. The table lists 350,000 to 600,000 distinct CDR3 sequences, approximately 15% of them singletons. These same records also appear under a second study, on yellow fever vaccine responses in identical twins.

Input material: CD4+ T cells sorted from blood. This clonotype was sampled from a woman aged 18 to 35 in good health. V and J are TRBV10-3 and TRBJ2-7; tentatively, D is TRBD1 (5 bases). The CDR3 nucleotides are TGTGCCATCAGTGAGTCGACAGATTACGAGCAGTACTTC. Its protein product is CAISESTDYEQYF.